This T cell receptor (beta chain) was sequenced during a study of early T cells in non-severe SARS-CoV-2 infection. Study-wide results and caveats: Sequences matched to VDJdb favored anti-spike CD8 responses, while private and CD4 specificities were missed.

The germline V gene has CDR1 SQVTM and CDR2 ANQGSEA. The length of the CDR3 is 12 residues. After removal of 6 bases from V and 8 bases from J, the junction contained 6 bases not matched to a gene. TCRdb reprocessed the 5' RACE reads via MiXCR and lists one record per CDR3 protein. The sample shows some 80,000 distinct CDR3 sequences, more than 4% of them seen only once. Turning to this clonotype: The antigen is undetermined.

The sequencing here drew on whole blood, taken at baseline. The receptor was isolated from an adult who was a healthcare worker with PCR-confirmed SARS-CoV-2 infection or an uninfected control (not recorded which). The J gene is TRBJ2-1, the V gene TRBV29-1, with TRBD1 matching over 8 bases. The DNA of the CDR3 is TGCAGCGTGTGGACAGGGATCGATGAGCAGTTCTTC. It is translated as CSVWTGIDEQFF.